This T cell receptor (beta chain) was identified in a study of blood T cell repertoires in COVID-19. Looking at the study overall: Acute-phase and convalescent COVID-19 samples originated in the United States, Italy and Spain.

This clone has a handful of counts. The CDR3 runs to 13 residues. Germline V gives CDR1 PRHDT, CDR2 FYEKMQ (reference sequence). V was pared by 5 bases and J by 6 bases, with 7 bases of the junction left unmatched. Some clones are missing from TCRdb's copy, which holds only in-frame ones; the method was immunoSEQ multiplex PCR. The profile shows approximately 89,000 clones, 75% to 85% of them singletons. The TCR originated in a woman older than 75 with acute or convalescent COVID-19. Sequencing used peripheral blood. This sequence joins TRBV13 and TRBJ2-7; 7 nucleotides agree with TRBD2. CDR3 loop: CASSRDGGFEQYF. DNA of the CDR3: TGTGCCAGCAGCCGGGACGGGGGGTTCGAGCAGTACTTC.